The rows below give T cell receptor beta chains drawn from one sample of a study of identical twins. Using its own MiXCR run on the 5' RACE reads, TCRdb lists one record per CDR3 protein. Of fewer than 900,000 distinct CDR3 sequences in the sample, 21% are singletons; the top ten hold around 4.4%. The same sample was also used in a study of T cells expressing NK-cell markers.

The sequenced sample was PBMCs. These receptors were taken from a woman aged 18-29 years in good health. Both conserved end residues are part of each CDR3. The D gene is left open where the match is weak. The size entry is marked missing in some rows and otherwise reads once, few, many or a size class.

CDR3 DNA	CDR3 protein	D gene	clone size	V gene	J gene
TGTGCCAGCAGCCCCCCCCTAGATGGGACTGAAGCTTTCTTT	CASSPPLDGTEAFF	-	many	TRBV7-9	TRBJ1-1
TGTGCCAGCAGTTATAACACAGGGGGCTGGAACACCGGGGAGCTGTTTTTT	CASSYNTGGWNTGELFF	TRBD1	-	TRBV6-5	TRBJ2-2
TGTGCTAGTGGTTTGATACTAGCGGGAGTGCCGAACACCGGGGAGCTGTTTTTT	CASGLILAGVPNTGELFF	TRBD2	few	TRBV12-5	TRBJ2-2
TGTGCCAGCAAACTTTATCAGGGGCCAGCCTACGAGCAGTACTTC	CASKLYQGPAYEQYF	-	many	TRBV7-8	TRBJ2-7
TGTGCCAGCAGCGCCCTCCAGGGCTCCTACAATGAGCAGTTCTTC	CASSALQGSYNEQFF	-	few	TRBV9	TRBJ2-1
TGCGCCAGCAGCTCAGCGGGGGGTGCCACAGATACGCAGTATTTT	CASSSAGGATDTQYF	TRBD2	-	TRBV5-1	TRBJ2-3
TGTGCCACCAGCAGCCTCAGGGGTCCCCTCCACTTT	CATSSLRGPLHF	-	few	TRBV15	TRBJ1-6
TGTGCCAGTAGTATTGGCCGCACAGATACGCAGTATTTT	CASSIGRTDTQYF	-	-	TRBV19	TRBJ2-3
TGTGCCAGCAGCTTAGATTTACTCTACGAGCAGTACTTC	CASSLDLLYEQYF	-	-	TRBV7-3	TRBJ2-7
TGTGCCAGCAGCCCTAGAGGCACTAGCGGGAGCAATGAGCAGTTCTTC	CASSPRGTSGSNEQFF	TRBD2	few	TRBV9	TRBJ2-1
TGTGCCAGCAGCCATACCCCCGGGGGGTCCTCAGGCACCGGGGAGCTGTTTTTT	CASSHTPGGSSGTGELFF	TRBD2	few	TRBV6-1	TRBJ2-2
TGCAGTTACCAAGCGGGAGGGCCCGGGGAGACCCAGTACTTC	CSYQAGGPGETQYF	TRBD2	-	TRBV20-1	TRBJ2-5
TGCAGTGCTAACTCCATTGGGGGCTCTTATAATTCACCCCTCCACTTT	CSANSIGGSYNSPLHF	-	-	TRBV20-1	TRBJ1-6
TGCGCCAGCAGCCAAGGACAAAGCACTGAAGCTTTCTTT	CASSQGQSTEAFF	-	few	TRBV4-3	TRBJ1-1
TGTGCCAGCAGTTTCGGGACAGGGGAGACCCAGTACTTC	CASSFGTGETQYF	TRBD1	many	TRBV12-3/TRBV12-4	TRBJ2-5
TGTGCCAGCAGTCCGGACAGGGTTACCACTGAAGCTTTCTTT	CASSPDRVTTEAFF	TRBD1	few	TRBV6-1	TRBJ1-1
TGTGCCAGCAGCTACAGACAGGGGGCCTACAATGAGCAGTTCTTC	CASSYRQGAYNEQFF	TRBD1	-	TRBV7-2	TRBJ2-1
TGTGCCAGCAGCCACCTGGGTCCCAGGGGGCGGAACACTGAAGCTTTCTTT	CASSHLGPRGRNTEAFF	TRBD1	few	TRBV14	TRBJ1-1
TGTGCCAGCAGCTCTCAAACGGGCCAGACCCAGTACTTC	CASSSQTGQTQYF	-	-	TRBV7-6	TRBJ2-5
TGTGCCAGCAGCGGGAACAGGGCAAGCTACGAGCAGTACTTC	CASSGNRASYEQYF	-	-	TRBV7-9	TRBJ2-7
TGTGCCAGCACCCCGGGACTAGCGTCCACCGGGGAGCTGTTTTTT	CASTPGLASTGELFF	TRBD2	-	TRBV12-3/TRBV12-4	TRBJ2-2
TGTGCCAGCAGTCGACTATTTACCGGGACTAGCGTAGGCAATGAGCAGTTCTTC	CASSRLFTGTSVGNEQFF	TRBD2	-	TRBV12-3/TRBV12-4	TRBJ2-1
TGTGCCAGCAGCTTAGCAAGTAGGGACGAGCAGTACTTC	CASSLASRDEQYF	-	-	TRBV7-2	TRBJ2-7
TGTGCCAGCAGCGCCTATCAGGGGAGGGACAATGAGCAGTTCTTC	CASSAYQGRDNEQFF	-	-	TRBV7-7	TRBJ2-1
TGTGCCAGCAGCCAGCGGACTAGCACAGATACGCAGTATTTT	CASSQRTSTDTQYF	-	-	TRBV7-2	TRBJ2-3
TGCGCCAGCAGCCAAGATCTGGGGGGAGCTAGCACAGATACGCAGTATTTT	CASSQDLGGASTDTQYF	-	-	TRBV4-3	TRBJ2-3
TGTGCCAGCAGTCCCGACTCCCCAGATACGCAGTATTTT	CASSPDSPDTQYF	-	-	TRBV7-9	TRBJ2-3
TGTGCTAGTGGTAAAGGGACAGCCTCACCCCTCCACTTT	CASGKGTASPLHF	TRBD1	-	TRBV12-5	TRBJ1-6
TGTGCCAGCAGCTTAGCGCCTAGCGCCACAGATACGCAGTATTTT	CASSLAPSATDTQYF	-	few	TRBV7-2	TRBJ2-3
TGTGCCAGCAGTCTCCTCCCAGAGCGGGGATACAATGAGCAGTTCTTC	CASSLLPERGYNEQFF	TRBD2	-	TRBV6-1	TRBJ2-1
TGCAGTGCTAGTCTGCAGGGACGACTCACTGAGCAGTTCTTC	CSASLQGRLTEQFF	-	many	TRBV20-1	TRBJ2-1
TGCGCCAGCAGCTTGGAGAGTAGCGGGGCGTTCTCCTATAGCACAGATACGCAGTATTTT	CASSLESSGAFSYSTDTQYF	TRBD2	many	TRBV5-1	TRBJ2-3
TGCAGCGAAGGGGGTCCAGGGGGAACCCAAGAGACCCAGTACTTC	CSEGGPGGTQETQYF	TRBD1	-	TRBV20-1	TRBJ2-5
TGTGCCTCTAAGGGGACAGGGGAGTTATCCTCCTACGAGCAGTACTTC	CASKGTGELSSYEQYF	TRBD1	many	TRBV10-3	TRBJ2-7
TGCAGTGCCGACAGGGGGGACCCCTACGAGCAGTACTTC	CSADRGDPYEQYF	TRBD1	many	TRBV20-1	TRBJ2-7
TGCGCCAGCAAAACTCAAGCGGGGGGACCTAAAGAGCAGTTCTTC	CASKTQAGGPKEQFF	TRBD2	-	TRBV5-1	TRBJ2-1
TGCAGTGCTAGAGAGGGAAAACTGTTTTTT	CSAREGKLFF	-	-	TRBV20-1	TRBJ1-4
TGCGCCAGCAGCATGGCGAGTCCCACAGATACGCAGTATTTT	CASSMASPTDTQYF	-	few	TRBV5-1	TRBJ2-3
TGTGCCAGCAGTCCCATAGACCCGACGGGGAACTATGGCTACACCTTC	CASSPIDPTGNYGYTF	-	few	TRBV6-1	TRBJ1-2
TGTGCCAGCAGCTTAGATTCGGTGGTCTCTGGGGCCAACGTCCTGACTTTC	CASSLDSVVSGANVLTF	-	many	TRBV11-2	TRBJ2-6
TGTGCCAGCTCACGAGACTTGGGTTACGAGCAGTACTTC	CASSRDLGYEQYF	-	-	TRBV18	TRBJ2-7
TGTGCCAGCAGTCCCCGTCCTTTCGGCAATCAGCCCCAGCATTTT	CASSPRPFGNQPQHF	-	-	TRBV6-1	TRBJ1-5
TGTGCCAGCAGCCCGGACAGGATGGGCGGCTACACCTTC	CASSPDRMGGYTF	TRBD1	few	TRBV12-3/TRBV12-4	TRBJ1-2
TGTGCCAGCAGCTTAGAATTCGTAGGCTCGGATACGCAGTATTTT	CASSLEFVGSDTQYF	-	-	TRBV7-9	TRBJ2-3
TGTGCCATCAGTGAAAACCTTCAGGGAGAGACCCAGTACTTC	CAISENLQGETQYF	-	-	TRBV10-3	TRBJ2-5
TGTGCCAGCAGCCCGACTAGCGGTCACGGGGAGCAGTACTTC	CASSPTSGHGEQYF	TRBD2	-	TRBV9	TRBJ2-7
TGTGCCAGCAGCCTCGGGGCTAGTGAGGGGGAGACCCAGTACTTC	CASSLGASEGETQYF	-	many	TRBV9	TRBJ2-5
TGTGCCAGCAGGCGTGGACTTCTAACCGATACGCAGTATTTT	CASRRGLLTDTQYF	-	-	TRBV27	TRBJ2-3
TGCGCCAGCAGCATAACGGGACGGACAGATACGCAGTATTTT	CASSITGRTDTQYF	-	-	TRBV5-1	TRBJ2-3
TGTGCCAGCACCCTATCCCTCTCCCGTTACGAGCAGTACTTC	CASTLSLSRYEQYF	-	few	TRBV6-1	TRBJ2-7
TGCAGCGTTGCGGCAGGGGCAAAAGGCAACACCGGGGAGCTGTTTTTT	CSVAAGAKGNTGELFF	-	many	TRBV29-1	TRBJ2-2
TGCGCCAGCAGCTTGGTCTCCGTCCCGTTTGAAGCTTTCTTT	CASSLVSVPFEAFF	-	-	TRBV5-1	TRBJ1-1